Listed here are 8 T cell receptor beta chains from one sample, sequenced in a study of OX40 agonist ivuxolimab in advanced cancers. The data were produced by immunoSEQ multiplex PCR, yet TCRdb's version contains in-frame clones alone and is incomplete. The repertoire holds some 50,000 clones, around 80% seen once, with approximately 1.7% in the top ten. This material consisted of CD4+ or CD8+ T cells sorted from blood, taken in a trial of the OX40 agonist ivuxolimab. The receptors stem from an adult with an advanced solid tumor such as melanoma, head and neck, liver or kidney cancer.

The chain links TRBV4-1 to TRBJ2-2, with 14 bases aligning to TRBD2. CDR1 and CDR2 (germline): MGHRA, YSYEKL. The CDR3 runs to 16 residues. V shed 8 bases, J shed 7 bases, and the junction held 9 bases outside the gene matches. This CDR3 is CASQRLAGGPGGELFF. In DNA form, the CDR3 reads TGCGCCAGCCAAAGACTAGCGGGAGGGCCGGGCGGGGAGCTGTTTTTT.

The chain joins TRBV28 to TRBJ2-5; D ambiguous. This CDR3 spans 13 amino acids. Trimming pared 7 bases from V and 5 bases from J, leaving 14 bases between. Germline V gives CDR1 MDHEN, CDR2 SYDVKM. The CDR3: CASTPTRRETQYF. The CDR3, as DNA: TGTGCCAGCACCCCGACGCGACGGGAGACCCAGTACTTC.

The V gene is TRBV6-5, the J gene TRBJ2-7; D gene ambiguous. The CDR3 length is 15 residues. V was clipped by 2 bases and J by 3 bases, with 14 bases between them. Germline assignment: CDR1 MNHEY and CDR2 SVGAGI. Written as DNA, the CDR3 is TGTGCCAGCAGTTACCCCCTGGTGGGTATCTACGAGCAGTACTTC. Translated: CASSYPLVGIYEQYF.

The CDR3: CASRLEHYGYTF. The CDR3 coding sequence is TGTGCCAGCAGACTGGAGCACTATGGCTACACCTTC. The chain couples TRBV25-1 to TRBJ1-2; D uncertain. V was trimmed by 6 bases and J by 3 bases, leaving 8 bases between them. The CDR3 runs 12 residues. The germline gives CDR1 MGHDK, CDR2 SYGVNS.

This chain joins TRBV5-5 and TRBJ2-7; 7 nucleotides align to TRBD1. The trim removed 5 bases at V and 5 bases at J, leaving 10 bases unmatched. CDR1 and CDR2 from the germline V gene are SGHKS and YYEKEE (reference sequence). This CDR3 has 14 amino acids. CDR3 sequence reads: CASSLSATGDEQYF. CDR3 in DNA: TGTGCCAGCAGTTTAAGCGCCACAGGGGACGAGCAGTACTTC.

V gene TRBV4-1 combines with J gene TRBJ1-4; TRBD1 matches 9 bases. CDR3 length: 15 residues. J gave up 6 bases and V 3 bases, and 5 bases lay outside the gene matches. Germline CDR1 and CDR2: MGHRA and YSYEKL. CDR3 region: CASSQSGTGHEKLFF. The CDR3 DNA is TGCGCCAGCAGCCAGTCCGGGACAGGGCATGAAAAACTGTTTTTT.

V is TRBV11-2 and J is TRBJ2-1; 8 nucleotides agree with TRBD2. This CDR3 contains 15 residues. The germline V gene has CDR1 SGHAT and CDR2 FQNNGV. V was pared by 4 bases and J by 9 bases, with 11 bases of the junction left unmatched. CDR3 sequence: CASSWSGSIVGEQFF. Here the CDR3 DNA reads TGTGCCAGCAGCTGGAGCGGGAGTATTGTCGGTGAGCAGTTCTTC.

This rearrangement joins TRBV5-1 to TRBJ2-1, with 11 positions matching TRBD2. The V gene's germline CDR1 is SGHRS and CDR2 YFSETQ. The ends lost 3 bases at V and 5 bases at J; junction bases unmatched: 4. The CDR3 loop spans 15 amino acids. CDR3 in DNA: TGCGCCAGCAGCTGGGGGACTAGCGGCCACAATGAGCAGTTCTTC. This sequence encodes CASSWGTSGHNEQFF.